This T cell receptor beta chain was identified in a study of human CD8 memory T cell subsets. UMI-labeled 5' RACE was used to make TCR beta libraries. TCRdb re-called the 5' RACE reads and gives one entry per CDR3 protein, without DNA. The listing records about 18,000 distinct CDR3 sequences. The V gene's germline CDR1 is MNHEY and CDR2 SVGEGT. This CDR3 has 12 amino acids. Sample: CD8+ T cells from PBMCs. The clonotype originates from a human donor in good health. V usage is TRBV6-2 or TRBV6-3 and J usage is TRBJ1-2. The chain's CDR3 is CASSLTYYGYTF.